One TCR beta chain is described in this entry. Its antigen is still unknown. The sample is drawn from a study of OX40 agonist ivuxolimab in advanced cancers. On the study more broadly: Previous treatment with anti-PD-1, anti-PD-L1 or anti-CTLA-4 therapy was allowed; roughly 40% had received some.

The assay was immunoSEQ multiplex PCR, and TCRdb's table has in-frame clones only and misses some. The table shows approximately 78,000 clones, with more than 75% occurring only once. CDR1 SGHVS and CDR2 FNYEAQ come from the germline V gene. The CDR3 has 15 amino acids. V was trimmed by 0 bases and J by 7 bases, leaving 10 bases between them. Study-level results: Mean expanded clone counts were higher in CD8+ than CD4+ T cells. Normalized T-cell clonal expansion was also low in a subset of nonresponders.

The clonotype comes from an adult with an advanced solid tumor such as melanoma, head and neck, liver or kidney cancer. J is TRBJ1-6 and V is TRBV7-6; tentatively, D is TRBD1 (5 bases). The sequencing here drew on CD4+ or CD8+ T cells sorted from blood, taken in a trial of the OX40 agonist ivuxolimab. CDR3 sequence: CASSLADWGNSPLHF. Here the CDR3 DNA reads TGTGCCAGCAGCTTAGCGGACTGGGGCAATTCACCCCTCCACTTT.